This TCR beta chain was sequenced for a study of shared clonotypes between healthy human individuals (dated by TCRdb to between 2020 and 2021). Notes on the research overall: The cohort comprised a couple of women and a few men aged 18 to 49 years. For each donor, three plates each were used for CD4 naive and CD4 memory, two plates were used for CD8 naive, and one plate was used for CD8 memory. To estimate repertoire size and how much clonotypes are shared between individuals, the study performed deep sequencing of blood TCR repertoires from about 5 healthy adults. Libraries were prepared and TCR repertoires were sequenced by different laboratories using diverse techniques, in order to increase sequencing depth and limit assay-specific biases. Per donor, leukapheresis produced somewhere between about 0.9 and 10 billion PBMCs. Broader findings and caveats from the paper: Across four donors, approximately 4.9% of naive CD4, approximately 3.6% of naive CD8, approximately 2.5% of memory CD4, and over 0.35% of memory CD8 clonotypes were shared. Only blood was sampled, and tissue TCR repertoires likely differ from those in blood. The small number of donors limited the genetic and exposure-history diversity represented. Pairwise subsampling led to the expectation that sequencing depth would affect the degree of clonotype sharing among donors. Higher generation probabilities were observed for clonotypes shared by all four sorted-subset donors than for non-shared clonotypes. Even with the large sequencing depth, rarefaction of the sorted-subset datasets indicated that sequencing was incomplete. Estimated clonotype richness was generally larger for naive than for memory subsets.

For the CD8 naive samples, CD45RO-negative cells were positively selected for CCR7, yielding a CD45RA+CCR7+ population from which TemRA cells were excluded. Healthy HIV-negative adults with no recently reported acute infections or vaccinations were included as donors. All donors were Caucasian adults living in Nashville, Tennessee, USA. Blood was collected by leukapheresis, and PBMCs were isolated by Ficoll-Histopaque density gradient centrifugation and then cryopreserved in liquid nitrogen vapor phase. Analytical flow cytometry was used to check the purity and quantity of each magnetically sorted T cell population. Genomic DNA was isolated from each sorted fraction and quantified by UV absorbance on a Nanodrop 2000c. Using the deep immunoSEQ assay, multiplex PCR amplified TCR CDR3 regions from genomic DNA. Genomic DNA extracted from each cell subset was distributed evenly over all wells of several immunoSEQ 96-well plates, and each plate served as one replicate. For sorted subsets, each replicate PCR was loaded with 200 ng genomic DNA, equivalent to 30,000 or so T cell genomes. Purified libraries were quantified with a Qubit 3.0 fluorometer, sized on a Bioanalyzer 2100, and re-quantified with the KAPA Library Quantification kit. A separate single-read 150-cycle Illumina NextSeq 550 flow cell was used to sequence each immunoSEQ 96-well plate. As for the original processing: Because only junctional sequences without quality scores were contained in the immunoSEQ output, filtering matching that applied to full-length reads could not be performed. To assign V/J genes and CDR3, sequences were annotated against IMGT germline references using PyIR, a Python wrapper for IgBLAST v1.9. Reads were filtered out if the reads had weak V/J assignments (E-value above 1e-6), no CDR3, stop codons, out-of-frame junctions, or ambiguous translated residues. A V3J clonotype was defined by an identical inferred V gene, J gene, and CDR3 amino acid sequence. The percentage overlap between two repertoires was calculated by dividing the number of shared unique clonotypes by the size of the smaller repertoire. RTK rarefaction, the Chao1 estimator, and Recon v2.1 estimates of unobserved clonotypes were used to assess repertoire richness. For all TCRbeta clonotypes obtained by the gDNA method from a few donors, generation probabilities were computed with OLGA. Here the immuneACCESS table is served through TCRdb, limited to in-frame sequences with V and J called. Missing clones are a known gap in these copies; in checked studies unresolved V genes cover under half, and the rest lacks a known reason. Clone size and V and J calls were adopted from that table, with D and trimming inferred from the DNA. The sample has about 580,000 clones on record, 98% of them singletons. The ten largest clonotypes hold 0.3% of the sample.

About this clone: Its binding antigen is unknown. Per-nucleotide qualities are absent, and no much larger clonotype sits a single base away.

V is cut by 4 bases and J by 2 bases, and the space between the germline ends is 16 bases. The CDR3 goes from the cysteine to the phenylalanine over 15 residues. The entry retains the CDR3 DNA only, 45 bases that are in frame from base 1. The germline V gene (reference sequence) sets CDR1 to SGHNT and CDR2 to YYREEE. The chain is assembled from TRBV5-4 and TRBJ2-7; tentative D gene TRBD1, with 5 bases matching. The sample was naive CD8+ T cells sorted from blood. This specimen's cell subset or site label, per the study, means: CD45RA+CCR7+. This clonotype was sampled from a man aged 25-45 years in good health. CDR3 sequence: CASSPEGQGAYEQYF. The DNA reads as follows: TGTGCCAGCAGCCCGGAAGGACAAGGCGCCTACGAGCAGTACTTC.